This T cell receptor beta chain was found in a study of T-cell reconstitution after alpha-beta-depleted transplantation in children. The CDR3 is 13 amino acids. The germline gives CDR1 SGDLS, CDR2 YYNGEE. V was pared by 8 bases and J by 8 bases, with 4 bases of the junction left unmatched. This clonotype occurred many times. Its antigen is not known. General study results and limits: Among T cells one year after transplant, newly produced cells accounted for most counts and diversity.

Unique molecular identifiers tagged the TCRbeta library. MiXCR was run by TCRdb on the PCR reads, yielding one entry per CDR3 protein. The repertoire holds roughly 280,000 distinct CDR3 sequences, with 9.5% to 13% as singletons. The chain is built from TRBV9 and TRBJ2-1, with TRBD2 identical over 13 bases. This TCR came from a male patient aged 2 to 10 who had a stem cell transplant for chronic granulomatous disease, so the T cells may come from the graft donor. The sequences come from peripheral blood, collected 180 days after TCRalphabeta/CD19-depleted stem cell transplant. The CDR3 reads CARGLAGVDEQFF. Written as DNA, the CDR3 is TGTGCCAGAGGACTAGCGGGAGTCGATGAGCAGTTCTTC.